This TCR beta chain was captured by sequencing in a study of shared clonotypes between healthy human individuals. Study summary: Each donor had three CD4 naive, three CD4 memory, two CD8 naive and one CD8 memory plate. Notes on the study in general: Four donors held roughly 5% of naive CD4 clonotypes in common. It was the few donors that limited the genetic and exposure-history diversity represented.

Comment on this clone: What it binds is not known.

Each replicate PCR on the sorted subsets used about 0.2 ug DNA (around 31,000 T cell genomes). Sequencing was performed with immunoSEQ multiplex PCR; in TCRdb, only in-frame clones are kept and a portion is missing. The sample lists about 2.3 million clones, just over 90% occurring once. Sequenced: naive CD4+ T cells from PBMCs. Regarding subset: CD45RA+ positively selected. This receptor was obtained from a man younger than 35 in good health. Some clones in this sample may be carry-over from other donors' samples.

The DNA of the CDR3 is TGTGCCATCAGTGAGTCTTCAGGGTTCTATGAAAAACTGTTTTTT. Translating it yields CAISESSGFYEKLFF. This chain uses TRBV10-3 with TRBJ1-4, with D maybe TRBD1 (5 bases). Germline CDR1 ENHRY, CDR2 SYGVKD. The CDR3 runs to 15 residues. Trimming stripped 0 bases from V and 6 bases from J, with 11 bases between.